This TCR beta chain was identified during a study of shared clonotypes between healthy human individuals. Here immunoSEQ multiplex PCR was the method, and the copy in TCRdb shows in-frame clones only, minus some. The table includes roughly 500,000 clones, 79% detected once. CDR1 is SGHAT and CDR2 is FQNNGV in the germline V gene. V lost 3 bases, J lost 6 bases, and 18 bases lay in between. This CDR3 contains 16 residues. The chain employs TRBV11-2 and TRBJ2-1, with a tentative D call TRBD2 (6 bases). The receptor was derived from a woman aged 40 to 50 in good health. Some clones in this sample may be carry-over from other donors' samples. The sequenced sample was PBMCs. The CDR3 loop reads CASSFSGLAAANEQFF. The CDR3 coding sequence is TGTGCCAGCAGCTTTTCGGGATTAGCGGCCGCCAATGAGCAGTTCTTC.